This TCR beta chain was recorded in a study of molecular identifiers for immune sequencing clone quantification. This clonotype came up many times. As yet, its antigen is unknown. This CDR3 has 16 residues. Germline CDR1 is LNHDA and CDR2 is SQIVND (reference sequence). Trimming cost V 1 base and J 3 bases, with 13 bases left between them. TCRdb reprocessed the PCR reads with MiXCR, giving one entry per CDR3 protein. The sample consists of over 600,000 distinct CDR3 sequences, around 20% of them appearing once. Using a CD8+CD4-CCR7+CD45RA+ phenotype, naive CD8 T cells were sorted. The study's findings and limits: With a barcode shared among identical TCR molecules, highly expanded clone sizes could be underestimated. Naive cells had under 1% of molecules in clones above 20 RNA copies, effectors over 97%.

This chain links TRBV19 with TRBJ1-3; D is perhaps TRBD1 (6 bases). The clonotype comes from a human donor in good health. Some libraries in this study had Jurkat cell RNA spiked in. The sample was naive CD8+ T cells from blood, with Jurkat cell RNA spiked in. Noted subset: FACS-sorted CD8+CD4-CCR7+CD45RA+ naive T cells. For the CDR3, the DNA is TGTGCCAGTAGTATAGCCACCAGGGGACTTGGAAACACCATATATTTT. Protein product: CASSIATRGLGNTIYF.